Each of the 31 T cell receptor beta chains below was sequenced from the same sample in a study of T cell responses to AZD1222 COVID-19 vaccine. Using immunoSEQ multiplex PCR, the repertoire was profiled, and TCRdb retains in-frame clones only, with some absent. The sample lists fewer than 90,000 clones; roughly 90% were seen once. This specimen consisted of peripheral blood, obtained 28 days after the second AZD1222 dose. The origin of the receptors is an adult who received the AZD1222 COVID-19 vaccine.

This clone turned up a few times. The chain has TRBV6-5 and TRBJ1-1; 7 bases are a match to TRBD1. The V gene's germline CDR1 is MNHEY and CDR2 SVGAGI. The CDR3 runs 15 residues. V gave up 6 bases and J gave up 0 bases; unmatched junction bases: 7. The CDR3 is CASRRTGTVNTEAFF. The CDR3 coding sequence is TGTGCCAGCAGGCGTACCGGGACAGTGAACACTGAAGCTTTCTTT.

The CDR3 DNA sequence: TGTGCCAGTACTCGGACAGACTATGGCTACACCTTC. Its translation: CASTRTDYGYTF. The rearrangement uses TRBV19 and TRBJ1-2, with D maybe TRBD1 (6 bases). Looked up from germline, CDR1 is LNHDA and CDR2 is SQIVND (reference sequence). CDR3 size: 12 residues. Trimming cost V 7 bases and J 3 bases, with 9 bases left between them.

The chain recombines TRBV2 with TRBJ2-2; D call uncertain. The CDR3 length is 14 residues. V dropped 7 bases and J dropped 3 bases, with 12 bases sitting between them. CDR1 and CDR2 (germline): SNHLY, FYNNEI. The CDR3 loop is CASKQSTDTGELFF. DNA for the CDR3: TGTGCCAGCAAACAGAGCACCGACACCGGGGAGCTGTTTTTT.

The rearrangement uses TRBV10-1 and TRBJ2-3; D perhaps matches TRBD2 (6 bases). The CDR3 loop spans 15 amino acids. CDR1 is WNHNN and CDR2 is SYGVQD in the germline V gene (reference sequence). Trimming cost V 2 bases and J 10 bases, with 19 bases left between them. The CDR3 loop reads CASSERVAVADPQYF. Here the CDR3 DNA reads TGCGCCAGCAGTGAGAGGGTAGCGGTGGCGGATCCGCAGTATTTT.

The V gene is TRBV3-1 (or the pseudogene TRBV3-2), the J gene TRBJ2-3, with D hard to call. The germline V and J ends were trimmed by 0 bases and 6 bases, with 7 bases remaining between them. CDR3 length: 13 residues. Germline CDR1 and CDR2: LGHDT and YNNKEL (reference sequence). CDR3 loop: CASSQDYGDTQYF. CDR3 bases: TGTGCCAGCAGCCAAGATTACGGGGATACGCAGTATTTT.

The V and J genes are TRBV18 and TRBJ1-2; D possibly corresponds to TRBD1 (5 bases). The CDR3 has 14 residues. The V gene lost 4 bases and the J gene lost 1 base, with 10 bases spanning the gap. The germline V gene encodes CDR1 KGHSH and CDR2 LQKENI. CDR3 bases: TGTGCCAGCTCACAGGACAAGAGTAACTATGGCTACACCTTC. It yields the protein CASSQDKSNYGYTF.

CDR3 DNA sequence: TGTGCCTGGAGTGTACGAGGACAGGTTTACTATGGCTACACCTTC. This encodes CAWSVRGQVYYGYTF. The chain is built from TRBV30 and TRBJ1-2; 7 positions agree with TRBD1. This CDR3 has 15 amino acids. V shed 0 bases and J 3 bases; nucleotides not matched to a gene: 7. Germline V gene data show CDR1 as GTSNPN and CDR2 as SVGIG (reference sequence).

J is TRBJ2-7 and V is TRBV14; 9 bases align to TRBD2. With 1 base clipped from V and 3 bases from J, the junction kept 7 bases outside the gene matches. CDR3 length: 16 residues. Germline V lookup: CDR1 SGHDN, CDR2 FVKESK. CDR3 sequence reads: CASSQAFAGGGYEQYF. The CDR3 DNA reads TGTGCCAGCAGCCAAGCGTTCGCGGGAGGGGGCTACGAGCAGTACTTC.

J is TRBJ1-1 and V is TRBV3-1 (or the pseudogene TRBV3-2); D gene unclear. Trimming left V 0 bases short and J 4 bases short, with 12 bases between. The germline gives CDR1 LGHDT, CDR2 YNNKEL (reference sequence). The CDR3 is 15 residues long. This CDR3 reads CASSQDPAVTTEAFF. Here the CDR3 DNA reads TGTGCCAGCAGCCAAGATCCGGCAGTAACCACTGAAGCTTTCTTT.

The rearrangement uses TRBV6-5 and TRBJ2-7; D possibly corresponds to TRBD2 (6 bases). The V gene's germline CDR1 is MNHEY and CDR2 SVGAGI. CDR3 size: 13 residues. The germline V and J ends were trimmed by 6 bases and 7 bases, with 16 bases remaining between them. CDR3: CASSTGLSREQYF. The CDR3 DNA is TGTGCCAGCAGCACGGGACTTTCTAGGGAGCAGTACTTC.

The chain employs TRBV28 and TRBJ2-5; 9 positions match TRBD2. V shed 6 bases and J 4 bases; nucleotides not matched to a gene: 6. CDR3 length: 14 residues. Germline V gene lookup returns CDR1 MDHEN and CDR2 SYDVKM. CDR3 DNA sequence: TGTGCCAGCAGATTAGCGGGAGCTCCAGAGACCCAGTACTTC. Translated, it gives CASRLAGAPETQYF. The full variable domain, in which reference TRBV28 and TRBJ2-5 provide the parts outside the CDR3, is DVKVTQSSRYLVKRTGEKVFLECVQDMDHENMFWYRQDPGLGLRLIYFSYDVKMKEKGDIPEGYSVSREKKERFSLILESASTNQTSMYLCASRLAGAPETQYFGPGTRLLVL.

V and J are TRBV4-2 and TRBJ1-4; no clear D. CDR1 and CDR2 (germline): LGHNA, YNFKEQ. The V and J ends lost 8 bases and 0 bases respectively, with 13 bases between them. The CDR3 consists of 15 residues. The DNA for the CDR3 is TGTGCCAGCGGATATGGATTCTCAACTAATGAAAAACTGTTTTTT. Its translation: CASGYGFSTNEKLFF.

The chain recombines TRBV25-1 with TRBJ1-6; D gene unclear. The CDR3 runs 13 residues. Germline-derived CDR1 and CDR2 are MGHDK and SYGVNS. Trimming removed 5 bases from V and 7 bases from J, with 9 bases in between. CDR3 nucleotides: TGTGCCAGCAGTCCCAACGTAAATTCACCCCTCCACTTT. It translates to CASSPNVNSPLHF. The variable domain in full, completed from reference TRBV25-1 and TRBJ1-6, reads EADIYQTPRYLVIGTGKKITLECSQTMGHDKMYWYQQDPGMELHLIHYSYGVNSTEKGDLSSESTVSRIRTEHFPLTLESARPSHTSQYLCASSPNVNSPLHFGNGTRLTVT.

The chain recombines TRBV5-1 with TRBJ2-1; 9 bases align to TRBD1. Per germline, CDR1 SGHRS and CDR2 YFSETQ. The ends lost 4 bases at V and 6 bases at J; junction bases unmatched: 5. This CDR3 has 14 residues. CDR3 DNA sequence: TGCGCCAGCAGCCTGGGACAGGGTTTCAATGAGCAGTTCTTC. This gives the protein CASSLGQGFNEQFF.

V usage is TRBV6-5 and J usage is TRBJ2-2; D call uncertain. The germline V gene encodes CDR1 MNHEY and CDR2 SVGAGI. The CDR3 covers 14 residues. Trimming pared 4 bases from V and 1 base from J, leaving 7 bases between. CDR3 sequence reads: CASSWSENTGELFF. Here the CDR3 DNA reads TGTGCCAGCAGTTGGTCCGAGAACACCGGGGAGCTGTTTTTT.

The chain's CDR3 is CATSRGGLAGDTGELFF. CDR3 coding DNA: TGTGCCACTTCCAGGGGGGGACTAGCGGGAGACACCGGGGAGCTGTTTTTT. V is TRBV24-1 and J is TRBJ2-2; TRBD2 aligns across 14 bases. The CDR3 is 17 amino acids. Germline CDR1 reads KGHDR; CDR2 reads SFDVKD. V lost 10 bases, J lost 3 bases, and 9 bases stayed unmatched.

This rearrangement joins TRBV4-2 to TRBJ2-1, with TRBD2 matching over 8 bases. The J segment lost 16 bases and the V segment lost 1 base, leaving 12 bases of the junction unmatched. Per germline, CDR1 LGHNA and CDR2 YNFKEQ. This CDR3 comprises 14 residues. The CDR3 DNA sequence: TGTGCCAGCAGCCAAGCTGGGGCGGGAGGAGTAAATTTCTTC. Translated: CASSQAGAGGVNFF.

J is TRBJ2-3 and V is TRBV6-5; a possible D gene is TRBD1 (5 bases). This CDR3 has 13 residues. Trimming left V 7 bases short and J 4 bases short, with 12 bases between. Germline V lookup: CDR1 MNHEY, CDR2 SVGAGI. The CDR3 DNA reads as TGTGCCAGCAATGGCAGGGTCGCAGATACGCAGTATTTT. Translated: CASNGRVADTQYF.

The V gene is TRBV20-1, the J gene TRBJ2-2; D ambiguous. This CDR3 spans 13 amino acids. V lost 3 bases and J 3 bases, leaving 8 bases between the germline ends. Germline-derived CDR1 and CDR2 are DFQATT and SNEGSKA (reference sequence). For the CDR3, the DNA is TGCAGTGCTAGTTGGTCTTACACCGGGGAGCTGTTTTTT. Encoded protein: CSASWSYTGELFF.

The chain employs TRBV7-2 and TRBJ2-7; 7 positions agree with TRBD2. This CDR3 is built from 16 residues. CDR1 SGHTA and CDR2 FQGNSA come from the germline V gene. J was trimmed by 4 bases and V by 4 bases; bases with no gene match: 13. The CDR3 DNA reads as TGTGCCAGCAGCTCGATTGCCAGCGGGGCTTTTTACGAGCAGTACTTC. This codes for CASSSIASGAFYEQYF.

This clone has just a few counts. The CDR3 DNA sequence: TGTGCCTGGAGTGTAAACAGGGGCTATGGCTACACCTTC. It specifies CAWSVNRGYGYTF. The genes are TRBV30 and TRBJ1-2, with 7 positions matching TRBD1. Germline lookup yields CDR1 GTSNPN and CDR2 SVGIG (reference sequence). Germline trimming cut 0 bases from V and 4 bases from J; bases unmatched to any gene: 2. The CDR3 consists of 13 residues.

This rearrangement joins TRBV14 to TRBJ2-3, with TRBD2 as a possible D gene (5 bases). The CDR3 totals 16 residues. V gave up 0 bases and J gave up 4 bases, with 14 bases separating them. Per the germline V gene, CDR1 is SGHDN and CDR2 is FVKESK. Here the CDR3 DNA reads TGTGCCAGCAGCCAAGATCCAGGACTGAGATCAGATACGCAGTATTTT. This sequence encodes CASSQDPGLRSDTQYF. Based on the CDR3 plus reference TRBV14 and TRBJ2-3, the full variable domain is EAGVTQFPSHSVIEKGQTVTLRCDPISGHDNLYWYRRVMGKEIKFLLHFVKESKQDESGMPNNRFLAERTGGTYSTLKVQPAELEDSGVYFCASSQDPGLRSDTQYFGPGTRLTVL.

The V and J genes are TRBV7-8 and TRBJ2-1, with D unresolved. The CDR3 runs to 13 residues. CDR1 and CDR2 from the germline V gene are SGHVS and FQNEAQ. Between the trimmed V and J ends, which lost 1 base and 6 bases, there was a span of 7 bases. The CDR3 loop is CASSLGWGNEQFF. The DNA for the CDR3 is TGTGCCAGCAGCTTAGGGTGGGGCAATGAGCAGTTCTTC.

Here the CDR3 reads CASSLAVLLAGDNEQFF. CDR3 nucleotide sequence: TGTGCCAGCAGCTTAGCCGTTTTACTAGCGGGAGACAATGAGCAGTTCTTC. The rearrangement links TRBV7-9 to TRBJ2-1; 11 nucleotides match TRBD2. This CDR3 is built from 17 residues. Germline CDR1 SEHNR, CDR2 FQNEAQ (reference sequence). The V and J ends lost 0 bases and 5 bases, in that order; junction bases with no gene match: 6.

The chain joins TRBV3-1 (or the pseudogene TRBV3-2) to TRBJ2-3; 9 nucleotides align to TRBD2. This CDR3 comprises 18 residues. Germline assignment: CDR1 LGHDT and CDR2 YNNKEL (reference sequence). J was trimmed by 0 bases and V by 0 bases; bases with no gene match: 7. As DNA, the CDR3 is TGTGCCAGCAGCCAAGATCTAGGTACTAGCGGGAGCACAGATACGCAGTATTTT. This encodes CASSQDLGTSGSTDTQYF.

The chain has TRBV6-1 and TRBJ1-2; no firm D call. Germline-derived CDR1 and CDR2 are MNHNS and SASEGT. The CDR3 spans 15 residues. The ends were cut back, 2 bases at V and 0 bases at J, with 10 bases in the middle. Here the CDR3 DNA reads TGTGCCAGCAGTGAAAGTACGGTTGCTAACTATGGCTACACCTTC. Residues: CASSESTVANYGYTF.

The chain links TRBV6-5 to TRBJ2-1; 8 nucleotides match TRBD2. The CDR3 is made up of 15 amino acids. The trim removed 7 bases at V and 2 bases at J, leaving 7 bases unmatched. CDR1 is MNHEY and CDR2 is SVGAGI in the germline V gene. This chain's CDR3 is CASKLADKAYNEQFF. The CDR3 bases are TGTGCCAGCAAACTAGCGGACAAGGCCTACAATGAGCAGTTCTTC.

The CDR3 DNA is TGTGCCAGCACCCTTCCGACCGGCACTGAAGCTTTCTTT. Its protein is CASTLPTGTEAFF. The chain is built from TRBV12-3 or TRBV12-4 and TRBJ1-1; D is unclear. V shed 7 bases and J shed 4 bases, with 13 bases lying between them. CDR3 size: 13 residues.

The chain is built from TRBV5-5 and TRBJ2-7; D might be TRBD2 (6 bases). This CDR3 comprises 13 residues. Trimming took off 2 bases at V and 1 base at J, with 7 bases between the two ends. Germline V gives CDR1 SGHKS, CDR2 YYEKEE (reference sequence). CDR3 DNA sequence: TGTGCCAGCAGCTTCGCGGGGTCCTACGAGCAGTACTTC. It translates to CASSFAGSYEQYF.

Written as DNA, the CDR3 is TGTGCCAGTACCGACGGACAGGTCAATGAGCAGTTCTTC. Protein: CASTDGQVNEQFF. This rearrangement joins TRBV19 to TRBJ2-1; 7 bases are a match to TRBD1. This CDR3 contains 13 residues. V shed 7 bases, J shed 6 bases, and the junction held 6 bases outside the gene matches. CDR1 is LNHDA, CDR2 SQIVND, per germline (reference sequence).

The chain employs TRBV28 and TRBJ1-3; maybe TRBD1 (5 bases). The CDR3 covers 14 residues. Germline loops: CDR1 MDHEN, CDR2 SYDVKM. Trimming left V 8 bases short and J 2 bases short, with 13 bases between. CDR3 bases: TGTGCCAGCCTTGGCCAGGGTCCTGGAAACACCATATATTTT. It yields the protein CASLGQGPGNTIYF.